Presented here are 11 T cell receptor beta chains from one specimen sequenced in a study of T cell responses to AZD1222 COVID-19 vaccine. This table comes from immunoSEQ multiplex PCR, and its TCRdb copy is limited to in-frame clones, with some not included. The sample lists about 100,000 clones, over 75% seen once, with 16% in the top ten. The material was peripheral blood, obtained on day 0 of AZD1222 vaccination. All receptors come from an adult in good health.

The chain joins TRBV27 to TRBJ2-1; no definite D call. Between the trimmed V and J ends, which lost 4 bases and 0 bases, there was a span of 13 bases. Per germline, CDR1 MNHEY and CDR2 SMNVEV (reference sequence). The CDR3 is 16 residues long. Here the CDR3 DNA reads TGTGCCAGCAGTTCCTGGACGGTGAGCTCCTACAATGAGCAGTTCTTC. Protein: CASSSWTVSSYNEQFF.

V is TRBV2 and J is TRBJ2-7, with D unresolved. V was pared by 1 base and J by 6 bases, with 10 bases between. Looked up from germline, CDR1 is SNHLY and CDR2 is FYNNEI. The CDR3 consists of 13 residues. Here the CDR3 reads CASSEDRHSEQYF. CDR3 sequence (DNA): TGTGCCAGCAGTGAAGATCGACACTCCGAGCAGTACTTC.

J is TRBJ2-7 and V is TRBV11-2, with TRBD2 identical over 7 bases. Germline assignment: CDR1 SGHAT and CDR2 FQNNGV. This CDR3 comprises 13 residues. The trim removed 5 bases at V and 6 bases at J, leaving 7 bases unmatched. The CDR3 spells CASSTGLEGEQYF. In DNA form, the CDR3 reads TGTGCCAGCAGCACCGGACTAGAAGGCGAGCAGTACTTC.

A few counts support this clone. This CDR3 reads CASSSGQGEHQPQHF. The CDR3 DNA follows: TGTGCCAGCAGCTCAGGACAGGGGGAACATCAGCCCCAGCATTTT. V usage is TRBV7-8 and J usage is TRBJ1-5; 10 bases map to TRBD1. The CDR3 sequence is 15 residues long. Germline trimming cut 4 bases from V and 5 bases from J; bases unmatched to any gene: 5. Germline V CDR1 and CDR2: SGHVS, FQNEAQ.

The chain uses TRBV18 and TRBJ2-7, with 9 positions matching TRBD1. The germline V gene has CDR1 KGHSH and CDR2 LQKENI. The CDR3 loop spans 18 amino acids. Trimming removed 2 bases from V and 4 bases from J; junction bases left unmatched: 15. The CDR3 coding sequence is TGTGCCAGCTCACCAAGGACAGGGGCGACGGGAGTTTCGTACGAGCAGTACTTC. Protein: CASSPRTGATGVSYEQYF.

This chain connects TRBV11-2 to TRBJ2-3; no clear D. The CDR3 is 15 amino acids. Germline V gives CDR1 SGHAT, CDR2 FQNNGV. The V end lost 2 bases, the J end lost 0 bases, and 9 bases lay between the germline ends. The CDR3 reads CASSLHPDSTDTQYF. DNA of the CDR3: TGTGCCAGCAGCTTACACCCGGACAGCACAGATACGCAGTATTTT.

This clone turned up a few times. The rearrangement uses TRBV4-2 and TRBJ2-1; D gene ambiguous. The CDR3 is 12 amino acids. Germline V gives CDR1 LGHNA, CDR2 YNFKEQ. Trimming took off 1 base at V and 5 bases at J, with 3 bases between the two ends. The CDR3 sequence is CASSQVNNEQFF. In nucleotides, the CDR3 is TGTGCCAGCAGCCAAGTTAACAATGAGCAGTTCTTC.

The rearrangement uses TRBV5-1 and TRBJ1-6; 7 bases are shared with TRBD1. Germline lookup yields CDR1 SGHRS and CDR2 YFSETQ. CDR3 length: 15 residues. V was pared by 4 bases and J by 7 bases, with 8 bases of the junction left unmatched. For the CDR3, the DNA is TGCGCCAGCAGCCAATCCGGGACAGACAATTCACCCCTCCACTTT. Protein product: CASSQSGTDNSPLHF.

The V gene is TRBV5-4, the J gene TRBJ2-5; D is unresolved. Germline-derived CDR1 and CDR2 are SGHNT and YYREEE (reference sequence). CDR3 length equals 14 residues. V was pared by 0 bases and J by 1 base, with 7 bases between. CDR3 nucleotides: TGTGCCAGCAGCTTGGCCAATTCCCAAGAGACCCAGTACTTC. Translation: CASSLANSQETQYF.

This chain joins TRBV6-6 and TRBJ2-1, with D uncertain. V dropped 0 bases and J dropped 10 bases, with 4 bases sitting between them. There are 11 residues in the CDR3. From germline, CDR1 is MNHNY and CDR2 SVGAGI (reference sequence). The CDR3 here is CASSYSDEQFF. DNA of the CDR3: TGTGCCAGCAGTTACTCGGACGAGCAGTTCTTC.

This rearrangement joins TRBV7-9 to TRBJ1-2; 10 bases fit TRBD1. This CDR3 has 17 amino acids. From germline, CDR1 is SEHNR and CDR2 FQNEAQ (reference sequence). V lost 2 bases and J lost 4; bases outside the gene matches: 10. CDR3: CASSLPGQGGLSYGYTF. The CDR3 nucleotides are TGTGCCAGCAGCTTACCTGGACAGGGGGGTTTAAGCTATGGCTACACCTTC.